A single sample gave rise to the 3 T cell receptor beta chains below, sequenced in a study of T cells in Graves' hyperthyroidism and ophthalmopathy. The TCR beta CDR3 regions underwent amplification using RNA transcripts as the source. The primer set for the first-round RT-PCR of the TCR CDR3 was HTBI. TCRdb redid the calling of the multiplex PCR reads with MiXCR, one entry per CDR3 protein. The sample shows 300,000 to 350,000 distinct CDR3 sequences, roughly 21% of them seen only once. Source material: blood. The receptor source for this set is a woman aged 45-65 years with Graves' hyperthyroidism.

In this sample, this clonotype turned up many times. The chain employs TRBV7-3 and TRBJ2-3, with TRBD2 identical over 9 bases. V shed 1 base and J 4 bases; nucleotides not matched to a gene: 6. CDR1 is SGHTA and CDR2 is FQGTGA in the germline V gene. The CDR3 contains 16 residues. CDR3 amino acids: CASSLSRLAAADTQYF. CDR3 DNA: TGTGCCAGCAGCTTAAGTCGACTAGCGGCCGCAGATACGCAGTATTTT.

This clonotype was counted at least ten times. The chain is built from TRBV28 and TRBJ2-7; 10 nucleotides match TRBD2. The CDR3 loop spans 15 amino acids. Germline V gene lookup returns CDR1 MDHEN and CDR2 SYDVKM. Trimming removed 5 bases from V and 2 bases from J; junction bases left unmatched: 6. The CDR3 is CASSLSGGFTYEQYF. DNA of the CDR3: TGTGCCAGCAGTCTTAGCGGGGGGTTCACCTACGAGCAGTACTTC.

Turning to this clonotype: A clone one base away is much larger, so this may be a read error. The CDR3 spells CASSKNSYEQYF. The CDR3 DNA reads as TGTGCCAGCAGCAAGAACTCCTACGAGCAGTACTTC. The chain carries TRBV5-4 and TRBJ2-7; D not resolved. CDR1 is SGHNT and CDR2 is YYREEE in the germline V gene (reference sequence). Trimming removed 4 bases from V and 0 bases from J, with 5 bases in between. There are 12 residues in the CDR3.